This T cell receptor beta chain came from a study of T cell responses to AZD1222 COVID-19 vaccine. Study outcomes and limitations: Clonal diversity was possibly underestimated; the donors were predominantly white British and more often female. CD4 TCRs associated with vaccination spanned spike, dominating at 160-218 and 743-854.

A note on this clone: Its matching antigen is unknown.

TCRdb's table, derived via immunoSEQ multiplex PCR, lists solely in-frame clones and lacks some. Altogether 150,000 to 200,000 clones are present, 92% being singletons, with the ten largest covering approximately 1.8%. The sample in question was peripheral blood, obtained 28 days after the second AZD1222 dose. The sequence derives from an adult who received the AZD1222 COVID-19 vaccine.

The CDR3 DNA reads as TGCAGCGTTGAAGAGCCGGGGGGCTACTATGGCTACACCTTC. Translation gives CSVEEPGGYYGYTF. The chain couples TRBV29-1 to TRBJ1-2, with D perhaps TRBD1 (6 bases). The germline gives CDR1 SQVTM, CDR2 ANQGSEA. The V and J ends lost 0 bases and 3 bases respectively, with 11 bases between them. This CDR3 region has 14 residues.